This T cell receptor (beta chain) was identified during a study of OX40 agonist ivuxolimab in advanced cancers. Turning to the study itself: Three patients had partial responses: one hepatocellular carcinoma, two cutaneous melanoma. Study results and caveats: There were, on average, more expanded clones in CD8+ T cells than in CD4+. The study did not work out the antigen specificity of the expanded peripheral T cells.

Data came from immunoSEQ multiplex PCR; TCRdb stores just in-frame clones and leaves some out. The table lists 50,000 to 70,000 clones, over 80% of them singletons. As for this clone: Its matching antigen is unknown.

V lost 3 bases, J lost 7 bases, and 5 bases stayed unmatched. CDR1 is MGHRA, CDR2 YSYEKL, per germline. The CDR3 covers 17 residues. The source of this sequence is an adult with an advanced solid tumor such as melanoma, head and neck, liver or kidney cancer. The sequencing used CD4+ or CD8+ T cells sorted from blood, collected in a trial of the OX40 agonist ivuxolimab. The chain joins TRBV4-1 to TRBJ2-2, with 16 bases that match TRBD2. Written as DNA, the CDR3 is TGCGCCAGCAGCCAGGGACTAGCGGGAGGGCCGGACGGGGAGCTGTTTTTT. Translation: CASSQGLAGGPDGELFF.